A selection of T cell receptor beta chains follows, all from one sample in a study. TCRdb re-called the 5' RACE reads through MiXCR, storing one row per CDR3 protein. The sample lists about 62,000 distinct CDR3 sequences; almost 30% were seen once. The sample comprised tumor-infiltrating naive CD4+ T cells sorted from the breast tumor. These receptors all stem from a female donor with breast cancer. Each CDR3 is given with its conserved first and last residue. A D gene is named only where the DNA matches it firmly. Rows give clone size only sometimes, using once, few, many, or a class for an expanded clone.

d_call	v_call	j_call	cdr3_length	clone_size	cdr3_aa	cdr3_nt
NA	TRBV29-1	TRBJ1-2	14	NA	CSVEPRRGNYGYTF	TGCAGCGTTGAGCCGAGACGGGGTAACTATGGCTACACCTTC
TRBD1	TRBV3-1	TRBJ1-2	15	NA	CASSRSGQGGYGYTF	TGTGCCAGCAGCCGATCGGGACAGGGCGGCTATGGCTACACCTTC
NA	TRBV7-8	TRBJ1-1	13	NA	CASSLAGTTEAFF	TGTGCCAGCAGCTTGGCCGGGACAACCGAAGCTTTCTTT
TRBD1	TRBV5-1	TRBJ1-2	14	NA	CASSLDGTGDGYTF	TGCGCCAGCAGCTTGGATGGGACAGGGGACGGCTACACCTTC
TRBD2	TRBV29-1	TRBJ2-1	14	NA	CSVDTSGMYNEQFF	TGCAGCGTCGATACTAGCGGGATGTACAATGAGCAGTTCTTC
TRBD1	TRBV6-5	TRBJ1-5	15	NA	CASRSQGESNQPQHF	TGTGCCAGCAGGTCACAGGGGGAAAGCAATCAGCCCCAGCATTTT
TRBD2	TRBV4-1	TRBJ2-3	17	NA	CASSPVLAGGGTDTQYF	TGCGCCAGCAGCCCCGTCCTGGCGGGAGGGGGTACAGATACGCAGTATTTT
TRBD1	TRBV28	TRBJ1-6	16	NA	CASSTHGQGKGPPLHF	TGTGCCAGCAGCACCCACGGACAGGGAAAGGGTCCACCCCTCCACTTT
TRBD2	TRBV2	TRBJ2-7	17	few	CASSEDMAGDLSYEQYF	TGTGCCAGCAGTGAAGATATGGCGGGGGACCTCTCCTACGAGCAGTACTTC
NA	TRBV7-9	TRBJ2-1	13	NA	CASSSDRSNEQFF	TGTGCCAGCAGCTCAGACAGGAGCAATGAGCAGTTCTTC
NA	TRBV29-1	TRBJ2-1	10	few	CSVRDGGQFF	TGCAGCGTACGGGACGGGGGACAGTTCTTC
NA	TRBV28	TRBJ2-7	15	few	CASSPHETGAYEQYF	TGTGCCAGCAGCCCTCACGAGACCGGGGCTTACGAGCAGTATTTC
NA	TRBV7-3	TRBJ2-1	13	few	CASSLTDYNEQFF	TGTGCCAGCAGCCTAACAGATTACAATGAGCAGTTCTTC
TRBD1	TRBV20-1	TRBJ1-1	13	NA	CSAPDRARGEAFF	TGCAGTGCCCCAGACAGGGCAAGGGGTGAAGCTTTCTTT
NA	TRBV6-5	TRBJ2-2	15	NA	CVSSGQGLGTGELFF	TGTGTCAGCAGTGGCCAGGGTCTGGGCACCGGGGAGCTGTTTTTT
TRBD1	TRBV5-1	TRBJ2-7	13	NA	CASSLTGGYEQYF	TGCGCCAGCAGCTTGACAGGGGGCTACGAGCAGTACTTC
NA	TRBV28	TRBJ2-2	14	NA	CASKEGANTGELFF	TGTGCCAGCAAGGAGGGAGCGAACACCGGGGAGCTGTTTTTT
NA	TRBV7-2	TRBJ2-3	14	many	CASSLEVGRDTQYF	TGTGCCAGCAGCCTTGAGGTGGGCAGAGATACGCAGTATTTT
TRBD1	TRBV4-1	TRBJ1-1	15	few	CASSQAGQGNTEAFF	TGCGCCAGCAGCCAAGCGGGACAGGGGAACACTGAAGCTTTCTTT
TRBD2	TRBV29-1	TRBJ2-7	15	few	CSVEGSGLAIGEQYF	TGCAGCGTTGAAGGATCCGGACTAGCAATCGGCGAGCAGTACTTC
TRBD2	TRBV6-1	TRBJ2-2	15	few	CASTLGGGLPGELFF	TGTGCCAGCACCCTGGGGGGGGGACTACCCGGGGAGCTGTTTTTT
NA	TRBV7-9	TRBJ2-1	14	NA	CASSFPGARNEQFF	TGTGCCAGCAGCTTCCCAGGGGCGAGGAATGAGCAGTTCTTC
TRBD2	TRBV6-2/TRBV6-3	TRBJ2-4	14	few	CASSQAGRVDIQYF	TGTGCCAGCAGTCAAGCGGGGAGGGTAGACATTCAGTACTTC
NA	TRBV12-3/TRBV12-4	TRBJ2-5	11	few	CASSPAQTQYF	TGTGCCAGCAGTCCAGCTCAGACCCAGTACTTC
TRBD2	TRBV20-1	TRBJ2-2	17	NA	CSARDSAGAMGTGELFF	TGCAGTGCTAGAGATTCAGCGGGAGCAATGGGAACCGGGGAGCTGTTTTTT
NA	TRBV9	TRBJ1-2	13	many	CASSDALTNGYTF	TGTGCCAGCAGCGACGCCCTTACCAATGGCTACACCTTC
TRBD1	TRBV7-8	TRBJ1-6	15	NA	CASSLGTGGSSPLHF	TGTGCCAGCAGCTTGGGGACAGGGGGCAGTTCACCCCTCCACTTT
TRBD2	TRBV7-8	TRBJ2-3	17	NA	CASSLAALAGLTDTQYF	TGTGCCAGCAGCTTAGCAGCTCTAGCGGGGCTCACAGATACGCAGTATTTT
NA	TRBV5-1	TRBJ2-7	14	NA	CASSQDPGTYEQYF	TGCGCCAGCAGCCAAGACCCCGGAACCTACGAGCAGTACTTC
NA	TRBV21-1	TRBJ2-5	17	NA	CASSNRLGGKQQETQYF	TGTGCCAGCAGCAATCGATTAGGTGGGAAGCAACAAGAGACCCAGTACTTC
NA	TRBV5-1	TRBJ1-2	16	NA	CASSPADTGLNYGCTF	TGCGCCAGCAGCCCGGCCGACACGGGGTTAAACTATGGCTGCACCTTC
NA	TRBV12-3/TRBV12-4	TRBJ1-1	14	NA	CASGGRGLGTEAFF	TGTGCCAGCGGTGGTCGGGGCTTGGGAACTGAAGCTTTCTTT
TRBD1	TRBV6-1	TRBJ2-3	16	NA	CASSDKGQGARDTQYF	TGTGCCAGCAGTGACAAGGGCCAGGGGGCGAGGGATACGCAGTATTTT
TRBD1	TRBV12-3/TRBV12-4	TRBJ1-6	13	NA	CASRRTGDSPLHF	TGTGCCAGCAGGCGGACAGGGGATTCACCCCTCCACTTT
NA	TRBV6-2/TRBV6-3	TRBJ1-1	13	NA	CASREDGNTEAFF	TGTGCCAGCAGAGAAGACGGGAACACTGAAGCCTTCTTT
TRBD1	TRBV4-3	TRBJ2-1	18	NA	CASSQDLRGLSIYNEQFF	TGCGCCAGCAGCCAAGATCTGAGGGGGCTAAGCATCTACAATGAGCAGTTCTTC
NA	TRBV4-2	TRBJ2-7	15	few	CASSQDYPGTYEQYF	TGTGCCAGCAGCCAAGACTATCCTGGAACCTACGAGCAGTACTTC
NA	TRBV7-6	TRBJ1-2	13	NA	CASSLGGGSGYTF	TGTGCCAGCAGCTTAGGAGGGGGTTCTGGCTACACCTTC
TRBD1	TRBV9	TRBJ1-1	15	NA	CASSPQTGVGTEAFF	TGTGCCAGCAGCCCCCAGACAGGGGTTGGGACTGAAGCTTTCTTT
TRBD2	TRBV28	TRBJ2-5	15	NA	CASPWASGPQGTQYF	TGTGCCAGCCCCTGGGCTAGCGGACCCCAAGGGACCCAGTACTTC
TRBD1	TRBV12-5	TRBJ1-1	17	NA	CASGLGQGVRGNTEAFF	TGTGCTAGTGGCCTGGGACAGGGGGTGCGGGGTAACACTGAAGCTTTCTTT
NA	TRBV4-1	TRBJ2-1	16	few	CASSQPTGTKYNEQFF	TGCGCCAGCAGCCAACCGACAGGGACTAAATACAATGAGCAGTTCTTC
NA	TRBV6-5	TRBJ2-3	14	NA	CASSYKGGADTQYF	TGTGCCAGCAGTTACAAGGGGGGGGCAGATACGCAGTATTTT
TRBD1	TRBV12-3/TRBV12-4	TRBJ2-7	13	few	CASSGTGGYEQYF	TGTGCCAGCAGTGGGACAGGGGGCTACGAGCAGTACTTC
NA	TRBV5-1	TRBJ2-3	14	NA	CASSLAGTTDTQYF	TGCGCCAGCAGCTTGGCTGGGACAACAGATACGCAGTATTTT
NA	TRBV2	TRBJ2-7	12	NA	CASSRQVHEQYF	TGTGCCAGCAGTAGGCAGGTCCACGAGCAGTACTTC
NA	TRBV6-5	TRBJ2-6	19	few	CASSSIGARAFSGANVLTF	TGTGCCAGCAGCTCTATCGGGGCCCGAGCATTCTCTGGGGCCAACGTCCTGACTTTC
NA	TRBV6-1	TRBJ1-1	13	NA	CASSTPGTTEAFF	TGTGCCAGCAGCACTCCAGGGACCACTGAAGCTTTCTTT
NA	TRBV5-4	TRBJ2-2	16	few	CASSLSGLPGRGELFF	TGTGCCAGCAGCTTGTCGGGGCTCCCGGGGAGAGGGGAGCTGTTTTTT
NA	TRBV6-5	TRBJ2-7	16	NA	CASSYSPGPLTYEQYF	TGTGCCAGCAGTTACTCACCGGGACCCCTCACCTACGAGCAGTACTTC
NA	TRBV2	TRBJ1-6	12	few	CASSDWGSPLHF	TGTGCCAGCAGTGACTGGGGATCACCCCTCCACTTT